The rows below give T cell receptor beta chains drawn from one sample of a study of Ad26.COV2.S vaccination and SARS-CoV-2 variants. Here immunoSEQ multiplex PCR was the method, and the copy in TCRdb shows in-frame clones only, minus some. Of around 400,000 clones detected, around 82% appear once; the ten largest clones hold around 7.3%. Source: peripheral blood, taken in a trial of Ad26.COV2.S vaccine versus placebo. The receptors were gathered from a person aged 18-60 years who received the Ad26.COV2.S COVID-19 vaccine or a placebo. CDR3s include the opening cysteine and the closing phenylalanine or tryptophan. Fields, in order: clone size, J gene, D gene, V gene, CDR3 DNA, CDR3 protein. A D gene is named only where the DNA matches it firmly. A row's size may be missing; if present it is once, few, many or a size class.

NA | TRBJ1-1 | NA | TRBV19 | TGTGCCAGTAGTCCGGCAGGTTTGGAAGCTTTCTTT | CASSPAGLEAFF
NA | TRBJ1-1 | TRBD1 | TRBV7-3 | TGTGCCAGCAGCTTAACAGGGGGCGACACTGAAGCTTTCTTT | CASSLTGGDTEAFF
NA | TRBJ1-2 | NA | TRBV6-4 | TGTGCCAGCAGTGGAACCCCCGGCAGGGGAGGCTACACCTTC | CASSGTPGRGGYTF
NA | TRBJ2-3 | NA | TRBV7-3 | TGTGCCAGCAGCTCAGCGGAGGATACGCAGTATTTT | CASSSAEDTQYF
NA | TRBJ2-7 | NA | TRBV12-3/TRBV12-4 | TGTGCCAGCAGTTTGTACAACGCCTACGAGCAGTACTTC | CASSLYNAYEQYF
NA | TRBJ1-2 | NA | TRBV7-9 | TGTGCCAGCAGCTTTTCAGGGGCGGGTGGCTACACCTTC | CASSFSGAGGYTF
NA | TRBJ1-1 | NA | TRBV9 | TGTGCCAGCAGCGAAACCGGGACAAAGAACACTGAAGCTTTCTTT | CASSETGTKNTEAFF
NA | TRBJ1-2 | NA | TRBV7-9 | TGTGCCAGCAGCTTATCCGAGAGTGGGCATCTTATCGGGTATGGCTACACCTTC | CASSLSESGHLIGYGYTF
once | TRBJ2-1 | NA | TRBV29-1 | TGCAGCACTCTGTCTGTGACGGAGGACAATGAGCAGTTCTTC | CSTLSVTEDNEQFF
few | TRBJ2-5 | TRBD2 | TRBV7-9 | TGTGCCAGCAGCTTTGGACTAGCGGGAGCGGGTCAAGAGACCCAGTACTTC | CASSFGLAGAGQETQYF
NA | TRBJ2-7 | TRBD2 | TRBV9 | TGTGCCAGCAGCGCCAGATGGTCGGGAGGGAGCGACGAGCAGTACTTC | CASSARWSGGSDEQYF
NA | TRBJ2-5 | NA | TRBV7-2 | TGTGCCAGCAGCTTCCCGGGGCGCAGGGAGACCCAGTACTTC | CASSFPGRRETQYF
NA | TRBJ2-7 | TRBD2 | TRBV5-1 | TGCGCCAGCAGCACGAATAGCGGGAGGAAGGACGAGCAGTACTTC | CASSTNSGRKDEQYF
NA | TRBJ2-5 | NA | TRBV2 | TGTGCCACCAGTAGCGGGACCCAGTACTTC | CATSSGTQYF
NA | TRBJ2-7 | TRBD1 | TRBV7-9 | TGTGCCAGCAGCCCCAGGACAGGGGCCCTCTACGAGCAGTACTTC | CASSPRTGALYEQYF
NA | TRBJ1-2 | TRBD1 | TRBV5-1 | TGCGCCAGCAGCGGGGGACAGGGGAGCCATGGCTACACCTTC | CASSGGQGSHGYTF
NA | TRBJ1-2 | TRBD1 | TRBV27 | TGTGCCAGCAGTCCCCGGGACAGGGGCCCGGGGCACTATGGCTACACCTTC | CASSPRDRGPGHYGYTF
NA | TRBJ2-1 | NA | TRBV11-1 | TGTGCCAGCAGCCCTAGTCAGGGAAGGAATGAGCAGTTCTTC | CASSPSQGRNEQFF
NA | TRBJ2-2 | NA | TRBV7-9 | TGTGCCAGCAGCTTTCCCCGACAGAACACCGGGGAGCTGTTTTTT | CASSFPRQNTGELFF
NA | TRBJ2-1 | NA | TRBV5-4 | TGTGCCAGCAGCTTAAAAGTGGGGGCAAACAATGAGCAGTTCTTC | CASSLKVGANNEQFF
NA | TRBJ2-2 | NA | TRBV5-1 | TGCGCCAGCAGCTTGGACCTCACCGGGGAGCTGTTTTTT | CASSLDLTGELFF
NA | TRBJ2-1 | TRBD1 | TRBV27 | TGTGCCAGCAGTTTATCTAGGGGACAGGGTTTGGTCTTC | CASSLSRGQGLVF
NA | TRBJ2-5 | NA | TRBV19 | TGTGCCAGTAGTATAACGGGGGGCATGGAGACCCAGTACTTC | CASSITGGMETQYF
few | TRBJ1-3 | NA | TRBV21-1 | TGTGCCAGTGAAGGGGCGATGTTTTCGGCCACCATATATTTT | CASEGAMFSATIYF
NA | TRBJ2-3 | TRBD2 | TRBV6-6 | TGTGCCAGCGCTGGGACTAGCGGGAGAACAGATACGCAGTATTTT | CASAGTSGRTDTQYF
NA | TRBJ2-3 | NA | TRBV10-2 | TGCGCCAGCAGTGAGCCCGGCGGCACAGATACGCAGTATTTT | CASSEPGGTDTQYF
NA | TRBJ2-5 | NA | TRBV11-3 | TGTGCCAGCAGCTTTGGGGAGACCCAGTACTTC | CASSFGETQYF
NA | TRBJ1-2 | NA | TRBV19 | TGTGCCAGTAGTCCCCCCGGAGGGAGGGGTCGGAATGGCTACACCTTC | CASSPPGGRGRNGYTF
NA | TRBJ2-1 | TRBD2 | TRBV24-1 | TGTGCCACCAGACCCGGACAGGGACTAGCGTCGAATGAGCAGTTCTTC | CATRPGQGLASNEQFF
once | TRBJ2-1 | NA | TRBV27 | TGTGCCAGCAGTCTACACAGGCCCTTTGAGGCCTACAATGAGCAGTTCTTC | CASSLHRPFEAYNEQFF
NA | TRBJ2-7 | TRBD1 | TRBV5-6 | TGTGCCAGCAGCTCGGTCCGGGACAGGGGGCGCGGTCTCTACGAGCAGTACTTC | CASSSVRDRGRGLYEQYF
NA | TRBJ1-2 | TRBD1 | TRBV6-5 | TGTGCCAGCAGATTCGGACAGGGTCGGTATGGCTACACCTTC | CASRFGQGRYGYTF
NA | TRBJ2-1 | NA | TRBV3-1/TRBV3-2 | TGTGCCAGCAGCCAAGTGGGTGAGCAGTTCTTC | CASSQVGEQFF
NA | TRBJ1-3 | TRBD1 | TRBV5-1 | TGCGCCAGCAGACAAGACAGGGCCGGAAACACCATATATTTT | CASRQDRAGNTIYF
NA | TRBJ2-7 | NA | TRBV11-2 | TGTGCCAGCAGCCCGCGCGGACGGATTTCCTACGAGCAGTACTTC | CASSPRGRISYEQYF
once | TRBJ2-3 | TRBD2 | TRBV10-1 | TGCGCCAGGGGGGTAGGCGGGGGTCGCACAGATACGCAGTATTTT | CARGVGGGRTDTQYF
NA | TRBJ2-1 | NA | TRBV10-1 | TGCGCCAGCAGTGAAAGCTCCTACAATGAGCAGTTCTTC | CASSESSYNEQFF
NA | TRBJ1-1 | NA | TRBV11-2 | TGTGCCAGCAGCAGGGGAGGTCCCACTGAAGCTTTCTTT | CASSRGGPTEAFF
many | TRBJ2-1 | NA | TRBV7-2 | TGTGCCAGCAGCTTAGACTGGAACAATGAGCAGTTCTTC | CASSLDWNNEQFF
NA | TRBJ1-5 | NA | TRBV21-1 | TGTGCCAGCGTTTCCATAGATATGGGGACAGATTATCAGCCCCAGCATTTT | CASVSIDMGTDYQPQHF
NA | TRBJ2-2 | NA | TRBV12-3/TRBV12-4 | TGTGCCAGCAGTCGATCGAACACCGGGGAGCTGTTTTTT | CASSRSNTGELFF
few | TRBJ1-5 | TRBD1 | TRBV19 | TGTGCCAGTAGTATAGGACAGGGGTTAAGTCAGCCCCAGCATTTT | CASSIGQGLSQPQHF
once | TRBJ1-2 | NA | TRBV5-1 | TGCGCCAGCAGCTCCAGGACCCAGCGAGGCTACACCTTC | CASSSRTQRGYTF
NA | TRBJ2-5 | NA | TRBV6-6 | TGTGCCAGCAGTTACGGAGTTAGCGAGACCCAGTACTTC | CASSYGVSETQYF
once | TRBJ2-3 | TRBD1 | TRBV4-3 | TGCGCCAGCAGCCAAGAACAGGGGAGAAGCACAGATACGCAGTATTTT | CASSQEQGRSTDTQYF
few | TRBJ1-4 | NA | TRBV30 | TGTGCCTGGAGTGGACAGGCGAATGAAAAACTGTTTTTT | CAWSGQANEKLFF
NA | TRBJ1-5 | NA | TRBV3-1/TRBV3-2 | TGTGCCAGCAGCCTATCTCGGGACCGACGATACAATCAGCCCCAGCATTTT | CASSLSRDRRYNQPQHF
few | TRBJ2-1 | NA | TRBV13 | TGTGCCAGCAGCTTCCCTCGGGGCTCCTACAATGAGCAGTTCTTC | CASSFPRGSYNEQFF
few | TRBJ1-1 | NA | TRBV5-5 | TGTGCCAGCAGCTACGGGACGGCGAACACTGAAGCTTTCTTT | CASSYGTANTEAFF
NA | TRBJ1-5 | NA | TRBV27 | TGTGCCAGCAGTTTATTTTGGATCGGGAATCAGCCCCAGCATTTT | CASSLFWIGNQPQHF
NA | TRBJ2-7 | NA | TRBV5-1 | TGCGCCAGCAGCTTGGGTATTTCCTACGAGCAGTACTTC | CASSLGISYEQYF
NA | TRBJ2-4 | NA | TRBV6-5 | TGTGCCAGCACCCCCACGGGACCCTATAAAAACATTCAGTACTTC | CASTPTGPYKNIQYF